This T cell receptor beta chain was obtained from a study of OX40 agonist ivuxolimab in advanced cancers. The study in broad terms: Ivuxolimab was a fully human IgG2 agonistic monoclonal antibody targeting the costimulatory receptor OX40 (CD134). Three dose-escalation patients achieved partial responses, one with hepatocellular carcinoma and two with cutaneous melanoma. Peripheral TCRbeta sequencing was intended to test whether TCR sequence diversity was altered and clonal T-cell expansion was caused by ivuxolimab. Of the roughly 52 dose-escalation patients, hepatocellular carcinoma was present in about 20, melanoma in approximately 15, renal cell carcinoma in 9 and head and neck cancer in 9. Prior anti-PD-1, anti-PD-L1 or anti-CTLA-4 therapy was permitted, and 40% of dose-escalation patients had received checkpoint inhibitors. A male proportion of about 79% and a mean age of roughly 58 years, ranging from about 20 to 85, were recorded for the dose-escalation cohort. The paper covers the monotherapy dose-escalation part of the phase I ivuxolimab trial, which included N of about 56 patients. Intravenous ivuxolimab was administered to patients every 2 weeks at six dose levels: 0.01, 0.1, 0.3, 1.5, 3 and 10 mg/kg.

Patients with autoimmune disease history or receiving systemic immunosuppression were excluded from the trial. Peripheral blood for TCR sequencing was collected from all dose cohorts at baseline, on cycle 4 day 1, and on cycle 7 day 1. The samples were drawn from a first-in-human, open-label, multicenter phase I dose-escalation trial of ivuxolimab. Adults with locally advanced or metastatic head and neck squamous cell, hepatocellular, melanoma or renal cell carcinoma were enrolled in the trial. Before TCR sequencing, CD4+ and CD8+ T cells were separately sorted from peripheral blood. Overall study results and their limits: The antigen specificity of the clonally expanded peripheral T cells was not determined. In the 0.1-3.0 mg/kg groups, partial responders were among the patients with the lowest normalized peripheral clonal expansion, particularly in CD8+ T cells. After ivuxolimab, more expanded clones were found on average in CD8+ T cells than in CD4+ T cells. Clonal expansion of both CD4+ and CD8+ blood T cells was observed from baseline to week 6 at doses 0.1 to 3.0 mg/kg. Low levels of normalized T-cell clonal expansion were also seen in some patients who did not respond.

In the germline V gene, CDR1 corresponds to SGHRS and CDR2 to YFSETQ. From the cysteine through the phenylalanine, the CDR3 covers 13 amino acids. The read is trimmed to its CDR3 DNA, 39 bases read in frame from base 1. Genomic DNA was isolated from the sorted cells so that the TCRbeta CDR3 region could be sequenced. The immunoSEQ Assay was used to sequence the TCRbeta CDR3 regions. TCRdb provides this immuneACCESS table in a form limited to in-frame rearrangements. Some clones are lacking; in checked studies, under half of them reflect an unresolved V gene, and why the rest are absent is not known. The sample includes roughly 60,000 clones, with around 85% observed a single time. Approximately 4% of the sample is taken by the ten largest. Notes on this clone: This receptor's antigen is unknown. No clone much larger than this one lies a single base away; base qualities are absent.

This sequence uses TRBV5-1 and TRBJ2-5; the best D guess is TRBD1, with 5 bases matching. The J call could be wrong; TRBJ2-7 is a better fit for the DNA end. Sequenced material: CD4+ or CD8+ T cells sorted from blood, taken in a trial of the OX40 agonist ivuxolimab. This sequence originates from an adult with an advanced solid tumor such as melanoma, head and neck, liver or kidney cancer. In nucleotides, the sequence is TGCGCCAGCGCAGCACGGACATCCTACGAGCAGTACTTC. It is translated as CASAARTSYEQYF.